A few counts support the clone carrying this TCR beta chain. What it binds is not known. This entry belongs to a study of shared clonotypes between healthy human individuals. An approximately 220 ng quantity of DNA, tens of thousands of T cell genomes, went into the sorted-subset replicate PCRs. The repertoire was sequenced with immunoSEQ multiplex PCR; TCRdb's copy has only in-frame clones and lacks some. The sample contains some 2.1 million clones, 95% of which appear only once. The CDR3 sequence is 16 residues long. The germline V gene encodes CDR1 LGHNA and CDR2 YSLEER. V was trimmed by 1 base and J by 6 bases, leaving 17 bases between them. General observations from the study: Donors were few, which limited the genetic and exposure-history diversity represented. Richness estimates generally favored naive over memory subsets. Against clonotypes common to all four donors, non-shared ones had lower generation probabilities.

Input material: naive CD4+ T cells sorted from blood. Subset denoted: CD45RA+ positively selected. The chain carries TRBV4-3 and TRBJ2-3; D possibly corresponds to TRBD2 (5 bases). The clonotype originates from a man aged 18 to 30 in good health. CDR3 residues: CASSQGFGLAGDTQYF. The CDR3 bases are TGCGCCAGCAGCCAAGGGTTCGGCCTAGCTGGGGATACGCAGTATTTT.